This T cell receptor beta chain came from a study of shared clonotypes between healthy human individuals. Trimming left V 5 bases short and J 6 bases short, with 16 bases between. The CDR3 is 15 residues long. Germline assignment: CDR1 SGHTA and CDR2 FQGNSA. Comment on this clone: Its antigen remains unidentified.

As defined, naive CD8 cells were CD45RO-negative and positively selected for CCR7, with terminally differentiated effector memory CD45RA+ cells excluded. Deep-level running was used for the assay. The genomic DNA of each subset was split evenly across several immunoSEQ plates. Clones were read by immunoSEQ multiplex PCR, and TCRdb kept only the in-frame ones, dropping some. The sample carries hundreds of thousands of clones, roughly 96% recorded once. Study-level points and caveats: In the sorted subsets, rarefaction showed sequencing was incomplete despite large depth.

The sequence came from a woman aged 25 to 39 in good health. The sample taken for sequencing was naive CD8+ T cells sorted from blood. V is TRBV7-2 and J is TRBJ2-2; D is tentatively TRBD1 or TRBD2 (5 bases each). For the CDR3, the DNA is TGTGCCAGCAGCCCATTTGGGGGTTGGGCCGGGGAGCTGTTTTTT. This encodes CASSPFGGWAGELFF.